The entry that follows covers one T cell receptor beta chain sequence. Its antigen is not identified. V was trimmed by 0 bases and J by 3 bases, leaving 15 bases between them. This CDR3 is built from 17 residues. The V gene's germline CDR1 is LGHNA and CDR2 YNFKEQ. Naive CD8 isolation took CD45RO-negative cells positively selected for CCR7 and excluded terminally differentiated effector memory CD45RA+ cells. Adult Caucasians living in Nashville, Tennessee made up all of the donors. Profiled with immunoSEQ multiplex PCR; TCRdb holds only in-frame clones, not every one. The data contain some 2 million clones, roughly 94% of them singletons. These data originate in a study of shared clonotypes between healthy human individuals. Findings of the study overall: With a handful of donors compared, approximately 5% of naive CD4 clonotypes were shared.

The sequenced material came from naive CD8+ T cells sorted from blood. This receptor was taken from a man younger than 35 in good health. V is TRBV4-2 and J is TRBJ1-5; the D gene is possibly TRBD1 (5 bases). CDR3 sequence (DNA): TGTGCCAGCAGCCAAGATCCACCGGGGGAGGACAATCAGCCCCAGCATTTT. Translation gives CASSQDPPGEDNQPQHF.